This T cell receptor (beta chain) is drawn from a study of Ad26.COV2.S vaccination and SARS-CoV-2 variants. Background on the study: Participants got Ad26.COV2.S intramuscularly, once or twice 56 days apart.

Produced via immunoSEQ multiplex PCR; TCRdb's table is partial and in-frame only. The sample carries just under 250,000 clones, 88% recorded once. Treatment of the sample: about 20 received Ad26.COV2.S at low or high dose, single or two shots; 5 received placebo; per-sample allocation not given. Samples came from day 63 after the first vaccine or placebo injection. Boston supplied an adult donor aged 18-55 years. The CDR3 has 15 residues. Looked up from germline, CDR1 is SEHNR and CDR2 is FQNEAQ (reference sequence). Between the trimmed V and J ends, which lost 5 bases and 0 bases, there was a span of 11 bases.

This chain connects TRBV7-9 to TRBJ1-5; no definite D call. Sequenced material: peripheral blood, taken in a trial of Ad26.COV2.S vaccine versus placebo. The source is a person between 18 and 65 years old who received the Ad26.COV2.S COVID-19 vaccine or a placebo. DNA of the CDR3: TGTGCCAGCAGCACTGGACTGACTAGCAATCAGCCCCAGCATTTT. Encoded protein: CASSTGLTSNQPQHF.